In its sample, the clone carrying this T cell receptor (beta chain) was seen a few times. Its target is not known. Through a sample-barcoded 5' primer and a J-beta primer mix, a second PCR was run for about 7 to 12 cycles. TCRdb reprocessed the 5' RACE reads with MiXCR, giving one entry per CDR3 protein. The sample lists 600,000 to 1,000,000 distinct CDR3 sequences, approximately 25% occurring once. The data belong to a study of blood T cells in healthy people across ages. Findings and limits, study-wide: Greater diversity and more naive CD4+ cells were seen in long-lived donors than in aged donors.

Per the germline V gene, CDR1 is SEHNR and CDR2 is FQNEAQ (reference sequence). Trimming removed 6 bases from V and 6 bases from J, with 14 bases in between. CDR3 length equals 14 residues. The same sample was also used in a study of T cells of mothers and their children.

Source material: blood. The chain recombines TRBV7-9 with TRBJ1-4; possibly TRBD1 for D (6 bases). The TCR originated in a boy aged 10-17 years in good health. CDR3 residues: CASSRTVADEKLFF. CDR3 coding DNA: TGTGCCAGCAGTCGGACAGTCGCGGATGAAAAACTGTTTTTT.